Included here is one TCR beta chain sequence, with context. This receptor's antigen is unknown. No much larger clone is present one base from it, and per-base qualities are unavailable. This sample stems from a study of blood T cell repertoires in COVID-19 (dated by TCRdb to 2019 to 2021). Some background on the complete study: The collaborator samples originated in the United States, Italy and Spain and spanned the acute and convalescent phases of COVID-19. The material from the prospective study consisted of cDNA or gDNA derived from T cells, B-cell-depleted T cells, or PBMCs. The dataset comprised deeply sampled blood TCRbeta repertoires from subjects exposed to, actively infected with, or recovered from COVID-19. The repertoires were made available in a free public database intended to serve as a resource for research on the immune response to SARS-CoV-2. The samples were drawn from the first 160 participants of the ongoing ImmuneRACE study and from over a thousand subjects provided by 6 global collaborators. Nearly every sample came with metadata listing a de-identified subject ID, COVID-19 status, age in years and sex. Where available, HLA class I and class II types were taken from metadata supplied by the sample provider and were not determined by assay-based typing. Study-level results and caveats: The amount of clinical and demographic metadata varied by source and participant and was provided uncurated.

The collaborating institutions used their own protocols to collect whole blood in K2EDTA tubes. For TCRbeta analysis, collaborators shipped samples as frozen whole blood, isolated PBMCs, or DNA extracted from either of those sample types. TCRbeta CDR3 regions were amplified from genomic DNA by means of the immunoSEQ Assay, a bias-controlled multiplex PCR. On the authors' methods: The number of nucleated cells in each sample was estimated by amplification of reference gene primers within the assay. Sequence reads were collapsed and filtered to measure the absolute abundance of every unique TCRbeta CDR3 rearrangement. For each sample, productive Simpson clonality was calculated as the square root of Simpson's diversity index across productive rearrangements. The table was pulled from immuneACCESS by TCRdb, which kept in-frame rearrangements only. Such tables lose some clones; where checked, under half of the loss comes from unresolved V genes, and the rest has no known cause. V and J calls and clone size are copied from that table; D and trimming were computed from the DNA. Present in this sample are some 150,000 clones, roughly 82% of which were seen just once. The ten largest clones capture 7.2% of the sample.

The TCR comes from a woman aged 50 to 60 in a cohort sampled during active or convalescent COVID-19. The specimen was peripheral blood.

The CDR3 protein is CAISEVDNQPQHF. The DNA sequence is TGTGCCATCAGCGAGGTAGACAATCAGCCCCAGCATTTT. The rearrangement joined TRBV10-3 to TRBJ1-5, with the D gene not confidently named. Looking up the germline V gene yields CDR1 ENHRY and CDR2 SYGVKD. The CDR3 numbers 13 residues from cysteine through phenylalanine. The DNA shown is the 39-base CDR3, in frame from base 1. Between the V and J ends, shortened by 6 bases and 3 bases respectively, the junction contains 9 bases.